The T cell receptor (beta chain) described here comes from a study of beta chain features in type 1 diabetes. Notes on this clone: The antigen is unknown.

Isolated RNA was reverse transcribed in full, so expressed TCRB transcripts were sequenced. Generated by immunoSEQ multiplex PCR, the TCRdb table keeps only in-frame clones and is missing some. This table holds 50,000 or so clones, roughly 41% found once. Study results and limitations: Shorter TCRB CDR3s, moderately but significantly so, were found in Type 1 diabetes patients in all four CD4+ subsets.

Germline V gene lookup returns CDR1 LGHNA and CDR2 YSLEER. This CDR3 has 15 amino acids. With V trimmed by 4 bases and J by 4 bases, 2 bases remained unmatched. The genes are TRBV4-3 and TRBJ2-1; 12 bases map to TRBD2. The sequence was collected from a man in his thirties or forties with type 1 diabetes. The source material was Tregs from blood. This chain's CDR3 is CASSLGLAGYNEQFF. In DNA form, the CDR3 reads TGCGCCAGCAGCCTAGGACTAGCGGGATACAATGAGCAGTTCTTC.